The text below deals with one T cell receptor beta chain. The data were taken from a study of shared clonotypes between healthy human individuals. The V gene lost 2 bases and the J gene lost 2 bases, with 7 bases spanning the gap. The CDR3 sequence is 15 residues long. CDR1 and CDR2 (germline): MNHEY, SVGAGI. Data came from immunoSEQ multiplex PCR; TCRdb stores just in-frame clones and leaves some out. The table shows a few million clones, with more than 80% occurring only once. V usage is TRBV6-5 and J usage is TRBJ1-6; D not certain. Sequenced input: naive CD4+ T cells sorted from blood. Specified subset: CD45RA+ positively selected. This clonotype originated in a man aged 18 to 30 in good health. CDR3 region: CASSYEGPYNSPLHF. The CDR3 nucleotides read TGTGCCAGCAGTTACGAGGGCCCCTATAATTCACCCCTCCACTTT.